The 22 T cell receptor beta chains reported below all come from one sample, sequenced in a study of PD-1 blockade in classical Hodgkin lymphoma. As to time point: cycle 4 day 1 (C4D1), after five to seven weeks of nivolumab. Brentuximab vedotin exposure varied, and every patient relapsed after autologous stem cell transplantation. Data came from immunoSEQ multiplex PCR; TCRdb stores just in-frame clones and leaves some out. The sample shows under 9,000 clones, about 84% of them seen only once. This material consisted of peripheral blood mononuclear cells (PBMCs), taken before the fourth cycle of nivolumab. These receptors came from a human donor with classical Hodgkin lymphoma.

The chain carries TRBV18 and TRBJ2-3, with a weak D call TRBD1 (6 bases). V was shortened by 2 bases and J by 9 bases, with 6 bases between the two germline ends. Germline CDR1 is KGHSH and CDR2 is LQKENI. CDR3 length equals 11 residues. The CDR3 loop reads CASSPGGTQYF. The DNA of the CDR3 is TGTGCCAGCTCACCAGGGGGCACGCAGTATTTT.

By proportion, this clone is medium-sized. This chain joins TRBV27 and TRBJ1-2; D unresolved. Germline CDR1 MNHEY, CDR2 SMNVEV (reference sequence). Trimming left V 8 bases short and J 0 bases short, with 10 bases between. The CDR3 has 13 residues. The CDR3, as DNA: TGTGCCAGCGCGCTGGCGGCTAACTATGGCTACACCTTC. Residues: CASALAANYGYTF.

CDR3: CASSLIGNTEAFF. CDR3 nucleotide sequence: TGTGCCAGCAGTTTAATTGGGAACACTGAAGCTTTCTTT. V and J are TRBV27 and TRBJ1-1; D call uncertain. This CDR3 is built from 13 residues. V was shortened by 2 bases and J by 1 base, with 5 bases between the two germline ends. Germline V gene lookup returns CDR1 MNHEY and CDR2 SMNVEV (reference sequence).

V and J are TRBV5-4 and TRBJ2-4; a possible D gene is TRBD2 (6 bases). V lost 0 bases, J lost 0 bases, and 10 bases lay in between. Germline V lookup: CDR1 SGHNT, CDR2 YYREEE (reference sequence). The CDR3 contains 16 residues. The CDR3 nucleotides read TGTGCCAGCAGCTTGGCGGGGGACCTAGCCAAAAACATTCAGTACTTC. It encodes CASSLAGDLAKNIQYF.

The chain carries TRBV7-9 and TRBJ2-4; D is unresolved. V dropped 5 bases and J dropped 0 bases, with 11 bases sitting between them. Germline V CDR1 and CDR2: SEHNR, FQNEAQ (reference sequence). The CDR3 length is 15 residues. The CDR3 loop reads CASSASDVAKNIQYF. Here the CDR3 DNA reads TGTGCCAGCAGCGCTAGTGATGTAGCCAAAAACATTCAGTACTTC.

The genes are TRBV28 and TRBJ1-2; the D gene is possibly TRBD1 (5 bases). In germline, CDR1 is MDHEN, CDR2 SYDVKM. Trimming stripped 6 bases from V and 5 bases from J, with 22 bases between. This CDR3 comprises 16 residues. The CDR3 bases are TGTGCCAGCAGGCCTCCTGCATTGGGGGGTGGGTATGGCTACACCTTC. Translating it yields CASRPPALGGGYGYTF.

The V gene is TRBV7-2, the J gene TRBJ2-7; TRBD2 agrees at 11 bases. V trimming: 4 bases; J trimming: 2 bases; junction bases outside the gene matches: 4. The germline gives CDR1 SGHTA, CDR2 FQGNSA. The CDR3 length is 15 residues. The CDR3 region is CASSSIAGGAYEQYF. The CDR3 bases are TGTGCCAGCAGCTCCATAGCGGGGGGGGCCTACGAGCAGTACTTC.

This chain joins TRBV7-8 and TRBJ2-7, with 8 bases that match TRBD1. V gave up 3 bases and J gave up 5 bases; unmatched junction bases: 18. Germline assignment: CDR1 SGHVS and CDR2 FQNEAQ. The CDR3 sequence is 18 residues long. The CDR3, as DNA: TGTGCCAGCAGCTTTATCAGGAAGGGCAGGACAGGGAGTCACGAGCAGTACTTC. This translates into CASSFIRKGRTGSHEQYF. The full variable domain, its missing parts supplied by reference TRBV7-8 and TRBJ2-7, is GAGVSQSPRYKVAKRGQDVALRCDPISGHVSLFWYQQALGQGPEFLTYFQNEAQLDKSGLPSDRFFAERPEGSVSTLKIQRTQQEDSAVYLCASSFIRKGRTGSHEQYFGPGTRLTVT.

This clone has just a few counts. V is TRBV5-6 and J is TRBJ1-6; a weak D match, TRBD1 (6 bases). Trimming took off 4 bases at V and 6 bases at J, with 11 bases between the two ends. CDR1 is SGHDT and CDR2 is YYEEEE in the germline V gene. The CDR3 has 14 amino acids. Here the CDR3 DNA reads TGTGCCAGCAGCCCCTCAGGGGCTAATTCACCCCTCCACTTT. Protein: CASSPSGANSPLHF.

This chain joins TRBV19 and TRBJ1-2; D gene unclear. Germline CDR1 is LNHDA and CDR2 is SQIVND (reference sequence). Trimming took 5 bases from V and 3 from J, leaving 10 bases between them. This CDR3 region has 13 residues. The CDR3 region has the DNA TGTGCCAGTAGTTTGGACGGCTACTATGGCTACACCTTC. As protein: CASSLDGYYGYTF.

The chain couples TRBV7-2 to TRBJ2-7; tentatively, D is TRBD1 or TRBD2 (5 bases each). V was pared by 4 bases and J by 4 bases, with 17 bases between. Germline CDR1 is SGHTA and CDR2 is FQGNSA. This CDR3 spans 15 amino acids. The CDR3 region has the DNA TGTGCCAGCAGCTCCCGGGACCGGGTGAGGTACGAGCAGTACTTC. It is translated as CASSSRDRVRYEQYF.

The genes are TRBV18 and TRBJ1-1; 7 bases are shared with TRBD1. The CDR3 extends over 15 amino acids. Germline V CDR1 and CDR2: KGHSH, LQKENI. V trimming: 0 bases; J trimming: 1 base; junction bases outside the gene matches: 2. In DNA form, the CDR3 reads TGTGCCAGCTCACCACCGAACAGGGGGAACACTGAAGCTTTCTTT. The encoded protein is CASSPPNRGNTEAFF.

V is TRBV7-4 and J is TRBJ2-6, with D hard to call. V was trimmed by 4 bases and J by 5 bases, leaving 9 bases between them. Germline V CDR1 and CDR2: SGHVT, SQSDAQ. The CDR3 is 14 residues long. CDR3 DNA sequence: TGTGCCAGCAGCTCACAAAGTCGGGCCAACGTCCTGACTTTC. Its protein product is CASSSQSRANVLTF.

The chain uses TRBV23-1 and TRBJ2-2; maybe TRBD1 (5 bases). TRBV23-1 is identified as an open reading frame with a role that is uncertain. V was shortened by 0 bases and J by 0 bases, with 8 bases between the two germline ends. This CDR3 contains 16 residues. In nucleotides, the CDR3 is TGCGCCAGCAGTCAATCGCAACAGGCGAACACCGGGGAGCTGTTTTTT. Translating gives CASSQSQQANTGELFF.

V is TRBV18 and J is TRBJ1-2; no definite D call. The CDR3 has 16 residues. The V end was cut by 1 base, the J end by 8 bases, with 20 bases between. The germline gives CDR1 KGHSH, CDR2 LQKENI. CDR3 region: CASSPQEGSGSRGYTF. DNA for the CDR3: TGTGCCAGCTCACCACAGGAAGGGAGTGGGTCTAGAGGCTACACCTTC. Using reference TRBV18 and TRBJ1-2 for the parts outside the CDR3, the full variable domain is NAGVMQNPRHLVRRRGQEARLRCSPMKGHSHVYWYRQLPEEGLKFMVYLQKENIIDESGMPKERFSAEFPKEGPSILRIQQVVRGDSAAYFCASSPQEGSGSRGYTFGSGTRLTVV.

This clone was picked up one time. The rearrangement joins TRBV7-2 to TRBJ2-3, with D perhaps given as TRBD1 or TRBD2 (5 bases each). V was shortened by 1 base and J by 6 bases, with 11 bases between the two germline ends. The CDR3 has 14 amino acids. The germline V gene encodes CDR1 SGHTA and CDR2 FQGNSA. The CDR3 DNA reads TGTGCCAGCAGCTTAGTCGGGGCCCGTGATACGCAGTATTTT. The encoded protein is CASSLVGARDTQYF. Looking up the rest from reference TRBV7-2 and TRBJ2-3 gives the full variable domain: GAGVSQSPSNKVTEKGKDVELRCDPISGHTALYWYRQSLGQGLEFLIYFQGNSAPDKSGLPSDRFSAERTGGSVSTLTIQRTQQEDSAVYLCASSLVGARDTQYFGPGTRLTVL.

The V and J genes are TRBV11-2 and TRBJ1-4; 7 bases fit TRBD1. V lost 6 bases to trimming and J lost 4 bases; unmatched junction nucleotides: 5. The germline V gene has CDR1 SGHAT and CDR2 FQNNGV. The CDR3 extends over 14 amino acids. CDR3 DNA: TGTGCCAGCAGACGGGGACAGCTTAATGAAAAACTGTTTTTT. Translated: CASRRGQLNEKLFF.

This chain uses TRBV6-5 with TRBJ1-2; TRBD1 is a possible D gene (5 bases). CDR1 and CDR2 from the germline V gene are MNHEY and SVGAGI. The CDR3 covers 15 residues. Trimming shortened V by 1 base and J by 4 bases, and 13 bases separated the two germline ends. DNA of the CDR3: TGTGCCAGCAGTTACTTGGCAGGGATCCGCTATGGCTACACCTTC. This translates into CASSYLAGIRYGYTF.

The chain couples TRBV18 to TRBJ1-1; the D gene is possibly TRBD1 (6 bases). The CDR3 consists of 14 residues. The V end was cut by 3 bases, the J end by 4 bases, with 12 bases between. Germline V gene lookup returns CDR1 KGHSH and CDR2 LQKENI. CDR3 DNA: TGTGCCAGCTCACCCTTGACAGGAGGCACTGAAGCTTTCTTT. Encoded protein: CASSPLTGGTEAFF.

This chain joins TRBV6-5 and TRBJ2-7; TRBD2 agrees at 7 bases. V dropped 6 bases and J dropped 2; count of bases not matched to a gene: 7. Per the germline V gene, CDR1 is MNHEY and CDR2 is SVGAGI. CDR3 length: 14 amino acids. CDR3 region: CASRGAGRAYEQYF. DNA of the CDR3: TGTGCCAGCAGAGGAGCGGGGCGAGCCTACGAGCAGTACTTC.

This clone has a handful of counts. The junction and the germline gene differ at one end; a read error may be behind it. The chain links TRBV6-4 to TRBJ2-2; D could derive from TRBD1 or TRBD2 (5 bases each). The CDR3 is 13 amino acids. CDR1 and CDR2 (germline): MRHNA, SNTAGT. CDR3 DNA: TGTGCCAGCAGTTACTCGAGGGGCGGGGAGCTGTTTTTT. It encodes CASSYSRGGELFF.

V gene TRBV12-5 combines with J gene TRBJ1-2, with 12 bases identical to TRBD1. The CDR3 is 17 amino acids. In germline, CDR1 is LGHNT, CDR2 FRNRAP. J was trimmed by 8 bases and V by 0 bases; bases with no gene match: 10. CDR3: CASGLVRGQGALWGYTF. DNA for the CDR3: TGTGCTAGTGGTTTGGTGAGGGGACAGGGGGCTCTATGGGGCTACACCTTC.